This T cell receptor (beta chain) was observed in a study of response to subunit inactivated influenza vaccine. TCRdb redid the calling of the RT-PCR reads with MiXCR, one entry per CDR3 protein. The sample carries 500,000 or so distinct CDR3 sequences, approximately 15% recorded once. Trimming took 7 bases from V and 2 from J, leaving 11 bases between them. The CDR3 has 13 amino acids. Germline CDR1 SGHRS, CDR2 YFSETQ. General observations from the study: Each seasonal influenza vaccination, the authors suggested, recruits few new T cells.

Regarding this clonotype: What it binds is unknown.

The sequenced sample was CD4+ T cells sorted from PBMCs, obtained less than 30 months after vaccination. This chain joins TRBV5-1 and TRBJ2-3; either TRBD1 or TRBD2 may fit D (6 bases each). This TCR derives from a man aged 50-75 years who received an inactivated influenza vaccine. The CDR3 sequence is CASRGGPTDTQYF. In DNA form, the CDR3 reads TGCGCCAGCCGTGGGGGGCCCACAGATACGCAGTATTTT. Looking up the rest from reference TRBV5-1 and TRBJ2-3 gives the full variable domain: KAGVTQTPRYLIKTRGQQVTLSCSPISGHRSVSWYQQTPGQGLQFLFEYFSETQRNKGNFPGRFSGRQFSNSRSEMNVSTLELGDSALYLCASRGGPTDTQYFGPGTRLTVL.